The sample holds a few counts of the clone carrying this TCR beta chain. Its target is not known. This record comes from a study of cytomegalovirus exposure and HLA in healthy donors. Findings of the study overall: Several of the most significant clusters were apparently associated with common viral pathogens in a later analysis. A later analysis showed TCR association rates differing by HLA locus, peaking at DRB1 and lowest at HLA-C. A later analysis found that most CMV-associated TCR beta chains appeared HLA-restricted.

The donors comprised healthy bone marrow donors. Germline V gene sequence: CDR1 SGHDT, CDR2 YYEEEE. The V gene lost 4 bases and the J gene lost 8 bases, with 21 bases spanning the gap. The CDR3 length is 15 residues. The PCR was carried out with 60 Vbeta primers and 13 Jbeta primers. Produced via immunoSEQ multiplex PCR; TCRdb's table is partial and in-frame only. The table includes 100,000 or so clones, roughly 13% detected once. The V gene is TRBV5-6, the J gene TRBJ1-2; TRBD1 is a possible D gene (5 bases). The origin of this receptor is a man aged 35 to 55 in good health and CMV-seropositive. The specimen sequenced was PBMCs. DNA for the CDR3: TGTGCCAGCAGCGGGGCGGTAATCGGTTGGGGAGGCTACACCTTC. Its protein product is CASSGAVIGWGGYTF.